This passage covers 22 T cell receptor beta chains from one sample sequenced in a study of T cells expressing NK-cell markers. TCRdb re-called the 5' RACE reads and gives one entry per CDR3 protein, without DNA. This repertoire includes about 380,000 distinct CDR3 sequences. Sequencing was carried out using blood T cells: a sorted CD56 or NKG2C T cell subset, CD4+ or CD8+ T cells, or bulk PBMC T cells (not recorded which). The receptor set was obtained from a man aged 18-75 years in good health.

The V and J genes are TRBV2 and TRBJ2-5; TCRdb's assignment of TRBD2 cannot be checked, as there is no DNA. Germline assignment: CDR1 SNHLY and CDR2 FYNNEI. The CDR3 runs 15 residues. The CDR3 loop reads CASKLSGTTPLPQYF.

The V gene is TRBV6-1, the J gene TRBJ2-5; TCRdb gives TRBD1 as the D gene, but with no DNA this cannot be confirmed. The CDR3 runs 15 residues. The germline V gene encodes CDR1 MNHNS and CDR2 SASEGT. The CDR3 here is CASSRARGYQETQYF.

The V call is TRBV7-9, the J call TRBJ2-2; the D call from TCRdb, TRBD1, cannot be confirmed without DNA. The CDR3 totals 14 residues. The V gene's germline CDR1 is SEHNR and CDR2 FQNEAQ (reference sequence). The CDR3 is CASTNRGGPGELFF.

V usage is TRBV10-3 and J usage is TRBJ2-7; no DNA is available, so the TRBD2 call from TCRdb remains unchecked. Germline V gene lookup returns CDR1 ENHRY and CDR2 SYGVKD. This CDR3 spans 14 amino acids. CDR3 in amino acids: CAISERADSYEQYF.

The CDR3 spells CATPGSGNTIYF. The V and J genes are TRBV7-9 and TRBJ1-3. Germline CDR1 and CDR2: SEHNR and FQNEAQ (reference sequence). The CDR3 totals 12 residues. Full variable domain (missing parts from reference TRBV7-9 and TRBJ1-3): DTGVSQNPRHKITKRGQNVTFRCDPISEHNRLYWYRQTLGQGPEFLTYFQNEAQLEKSRLLSDRFSAERPKGSFSTLEIQRTEQGDSAMYLCATPGSGNTIYFGEGSWLTVV.

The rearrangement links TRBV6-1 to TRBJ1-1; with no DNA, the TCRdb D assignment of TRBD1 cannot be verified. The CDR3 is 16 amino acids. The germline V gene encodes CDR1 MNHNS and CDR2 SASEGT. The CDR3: CASTPGQGAMGTEAFF.

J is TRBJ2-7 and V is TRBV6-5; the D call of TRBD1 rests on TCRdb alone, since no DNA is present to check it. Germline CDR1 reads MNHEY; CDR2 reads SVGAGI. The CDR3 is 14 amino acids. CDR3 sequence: CASSSGTAPYEQYF.

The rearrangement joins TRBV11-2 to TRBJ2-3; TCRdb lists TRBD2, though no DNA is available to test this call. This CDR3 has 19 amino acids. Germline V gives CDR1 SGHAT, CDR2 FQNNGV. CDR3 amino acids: CASSAGTIRESPLLSTQYF.

CDR3 sequence reads: CSVVPVNEQFF. The gene calls are TRBV29-1 and TRBJ2-1; there is no DNA to check the TCRdb D call of TRBD1. CDR1 and CDR2 from the germline V gene are SQVTM and ANQGSEA. The CDR3 extends over 11 amino acids.

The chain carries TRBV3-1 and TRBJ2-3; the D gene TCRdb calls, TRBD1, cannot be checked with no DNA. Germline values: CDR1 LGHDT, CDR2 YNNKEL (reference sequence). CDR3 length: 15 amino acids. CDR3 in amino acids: CASSLGGARGDTQYF.

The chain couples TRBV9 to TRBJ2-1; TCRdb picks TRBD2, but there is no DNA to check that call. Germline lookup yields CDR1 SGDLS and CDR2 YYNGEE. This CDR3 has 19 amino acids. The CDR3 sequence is CASSPHGGASGGTDNEQFF.

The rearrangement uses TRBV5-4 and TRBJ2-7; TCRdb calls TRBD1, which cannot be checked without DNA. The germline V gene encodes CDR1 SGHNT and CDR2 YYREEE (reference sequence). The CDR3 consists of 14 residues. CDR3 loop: CASSYRDRDTEQYF.

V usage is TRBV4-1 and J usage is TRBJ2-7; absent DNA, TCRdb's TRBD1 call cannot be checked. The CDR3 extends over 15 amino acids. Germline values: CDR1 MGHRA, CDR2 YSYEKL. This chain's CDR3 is CASSQGGQGSYEQYF.

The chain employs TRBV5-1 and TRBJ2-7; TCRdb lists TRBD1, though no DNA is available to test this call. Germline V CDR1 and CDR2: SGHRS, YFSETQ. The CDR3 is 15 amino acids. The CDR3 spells CASSSWGESSYEQYF.

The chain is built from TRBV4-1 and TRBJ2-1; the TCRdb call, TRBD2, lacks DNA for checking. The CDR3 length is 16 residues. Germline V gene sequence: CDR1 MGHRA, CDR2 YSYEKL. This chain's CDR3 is CASSLGLAGSRNEQFF.

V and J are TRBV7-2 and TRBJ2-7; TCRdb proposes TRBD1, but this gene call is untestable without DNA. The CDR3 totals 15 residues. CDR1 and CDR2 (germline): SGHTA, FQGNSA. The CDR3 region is CASSYRDSLTYEQYF.

The CDR3 protein is CASSVGGGLTDTQYF. The chain combines TRBV9 with TRBJ2-3; TCRdb's D gene call, TRBD1, goes unchecked for lack of DNA. Germline V gene lookup returns CDR1 SGDLS and CDR2 YYNGEE. The CDR3 spans 15 residues.

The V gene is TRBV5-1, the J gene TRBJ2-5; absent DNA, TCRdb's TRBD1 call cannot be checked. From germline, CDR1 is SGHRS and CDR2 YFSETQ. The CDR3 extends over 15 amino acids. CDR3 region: CASSFAAPDSATQYF.

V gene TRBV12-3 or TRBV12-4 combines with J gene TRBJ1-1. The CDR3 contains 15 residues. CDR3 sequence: CASSLAGQTGWAAFF.

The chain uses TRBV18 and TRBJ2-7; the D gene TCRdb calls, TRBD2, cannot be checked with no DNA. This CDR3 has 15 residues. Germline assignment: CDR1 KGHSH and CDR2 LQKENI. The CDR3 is CASSPPLAGAYEQYF.

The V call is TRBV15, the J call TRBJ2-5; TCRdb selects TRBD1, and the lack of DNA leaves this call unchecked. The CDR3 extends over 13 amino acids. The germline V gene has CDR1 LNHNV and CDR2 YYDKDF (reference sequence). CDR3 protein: CATMVGGMKTQYF.

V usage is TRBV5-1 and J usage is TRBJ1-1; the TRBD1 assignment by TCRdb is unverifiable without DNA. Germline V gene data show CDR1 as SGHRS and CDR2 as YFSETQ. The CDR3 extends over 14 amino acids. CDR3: CASSPGQAGTEAFF.